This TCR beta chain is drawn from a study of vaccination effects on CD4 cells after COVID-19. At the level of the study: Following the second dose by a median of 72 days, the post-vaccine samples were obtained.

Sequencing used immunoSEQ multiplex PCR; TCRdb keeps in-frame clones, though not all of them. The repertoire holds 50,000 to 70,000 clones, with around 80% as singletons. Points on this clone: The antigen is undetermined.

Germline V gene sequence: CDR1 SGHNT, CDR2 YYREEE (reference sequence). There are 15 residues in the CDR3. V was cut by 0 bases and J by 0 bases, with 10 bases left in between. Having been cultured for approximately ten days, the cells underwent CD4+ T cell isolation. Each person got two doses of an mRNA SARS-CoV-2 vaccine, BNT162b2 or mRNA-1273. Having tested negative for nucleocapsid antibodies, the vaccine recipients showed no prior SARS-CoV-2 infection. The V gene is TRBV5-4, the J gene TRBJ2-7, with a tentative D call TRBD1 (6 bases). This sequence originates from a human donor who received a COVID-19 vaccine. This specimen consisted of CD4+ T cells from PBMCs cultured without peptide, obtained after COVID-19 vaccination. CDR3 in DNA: TGTGCCAGCAGCTTGGGGGGACACCTCTCCTACGAGCAGTACGTC. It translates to CASSLGGHLSYEQYV.